The sequence of this T cell receptor beta chain was determined in a study of blood T cell repertoires in COVID-19. Looking at the study overall: Sample material is recorded as cDNA or gDNA derived from T cells, B-cell-depleted T cells, or PBMCs.

The participants were between about 18 and 89 years old and came from under 25 US areas. Participants reported their clinical history, and cohort assignment relied on those reports. The protocol was immunoSEQ multiplex PCR, while the TCRdb copy is restricted to in-frame clones and leaves out a portion. The table has 200,000 to 300,000 clones, about 91% seen once. Losses at the gene ends were 5 bases for V and 0 bases for J; bases not matched to a gene: 16. The germline V gene encodes CDR1 SGHVS and CDR2 FQNEAQ. This CDR3 comprises 19 residues. V gene TRBV7-8 combines with J gene TRBJ1-5, with TRBD1 identical over 7 bases. Sequencing used PBMCs or T cells enriched from blood (not recorded which). The source of this sequence is a woman in her thirties or forties with acute COVID-19. The CDR3 coding sequence is TGTGCCAGCAGCCTAACGGACCGGGACAGAAAAATTAGCAATCAGCCCCAGCATTTT. This sequence encodes CASSLTDRDRKISNQPQHF.